A selection of T cell receptor beta chains follows, all from one sample in a study of immune evolution from preneoplasia to lung adenocarcinoma. Clones were read by immunoSEQ multiplex PCR, and TCRdb kept only the in-frame ones, dropping some. The repertoire has thousands of clones, over 70% of them found once; the top ten carry around 9.5%. Input material: FFPE adjacent normal lung tissue. All receptors derive from a person aged 65 to 79 with lung adenocarcinoma. Each CDR3 is given with its conserved first and last residue. A D gene is named only where the DNA matches it firmly. Only some rows state a clone size, as once, few, many or a class for expanded clones.

d_gene: .
j_gene: TRBJ2-7
abundance: large
v_gene: TRBV23-1
CDR3aa: CASRPGLLPTYEQYF
CDR3nt: TGCGCCAGCAGGCCGGGACTCCTACCAACCTACGAGCAGTACTTC

d_gene: .
j_gene: TRBJ2-1
abundance: .
v_gene: TRBV11-2
CDR3aa: CASSLGTAWEQFF
CDR3nt: TGTGCCAGCAGTCTAGGCACCGCCTGGGAGCAGTTCTTC

d_gene: .
j_gene: TRBJ2-3
abundance: .
v_gene: TRBV2
CDR3aa: CASSEALRYMVTPDTQYF
CDR3nt: TGTGCCAGCAGTGAAGCGCTTAGGTATATGGTTACGCCAGATACGCAGTATTTT

d_gene: TRBD2
j_gene: TRBJ2-3
abundance: few
v_gene: TRBV4-2
CDR3aa: CASSQDWVREGPTDTQYF
CDR3nt: TGTGCCAGCAGCCAAGATTGGGTGCGGGAGGGCCCCACAGATACGCAGTATTTT

d_gene: .
j_gene: TRBJ2-4
abundance: once
v_gene: TRBV7-2
CDR3aa: CASSPSAGPGNIQYF
CDR3nt: TGTGCCAGCAGCCCATCGGCCGGGCCCGGGAACATTCAGTACTTC

d_gene: TRBD2
j_gene: TRBJ2-1
abundance: .
v_gene: TRBV5-1
CDR3aa: CASSLSPSGSANNEQFF
CDR3nt: TGCGCCAGCAGCTTGTCCCCTAGCGGGAGTGCGAACAATGAGCAGTTCTTC

d_gene: .
j_gene: TRBJ2-5
abundance: .
v_gene: TRBV2
CDR3aa: CASSGGIGIVANLSGKTQYF
CDR3nt: TGTGCCAGCAGTGGAGGTATCGGTATCGTAGCTAACCTCTCCGGGAAGACCCAGTACTTC

d_gene: .
j_gene: TRBJ2-1
abundance: .
v_gene: TRBV4-1
CDR3aa: CASSPMGGSSYNEQFF
CDR3nt: TGCGCCAGCAGCCCCATGGGTGGGTCCTCCTACAATGAGCAGTTCTTC

d_gene: .
j_gene: TRBJ1-5
abundance: few
v_gene: TRBV2
CDR3aa: CASTEGAKYSNQPQHF
CDR3nt: TGTGCCAGCACTGAAGGGGCGAAATATAGCAATCAGCCCCAGCATTTT

d_gene: .
j_gene: TRBJ1-1
abundance: .
v_gene: TRBV4-2
CDR3aa: CASSYQQGNTEAFF
CDR3nt: TGTGCCAGCAGCTACCAACAGGGGAACACTGAAGCTTTCTTT

d_gene: TRBD1
j_gene: TRBJ2-3
abundance: .
v_gene: TRBV11-2
CDR3aa: CASSTLDRGTDTQYF
CDR3nt: TGTGCCAGCAGCACCTTGGACAGGGGTACAGATACGCAGTATTTT

d_gene: .
j_gene: TRBJ2-7
abundance: .
v_gene: TRBV5-1
CDR3aa: CASSFSGNYEQYF
CDR3nt: TGCGCCAGCAGCTTCTCAGGCAACTACGAGCAGTACTTC

d_gene: TRBD2
j_gene: TRBJ2-7
abundance: .
v_gene: TRBV29-1
CDR3aa: CSAFLASGYYEQYF
CDR3nt: TGCAGCGCTTTTTTGGCTAGCGGGTACTACGAGCAGTACTTC

d_gene: .
j_gene: TRBJ2-2
abundance: .
v_gene: TRBV7-8
CDR3aa: CASREGRLNGELFF
CDR3nt: TGTGCCAGCAGAGAGGGACGCCTAAACGGGGAGCTGTTTTTT

d_gene: .
j_gene: TRBJ1-2
abundance: once
v_gene: TRBV4-2
CDR3aa: CASSPLDPLDGADGYTF
CDR3nt: TGTGCCAGCAGCCCCTTGGACCCATTGGACGGAGCTGATGGCTACACCTTC

d_gene: .
j_gene: TRBJ1-2
abundance: .
v_gene: TRBV4-1
CDR3aa: CASSQEPTATYGYTF
CDR3nt: TGCGCCAGCAGCCAAGAGCCGACAGCTACCTATGGCTACACCTTC

d_gene: TRBD1
j_gene: TRBJ1-2
abundance: .
v_gene: TRBV28
CDR3aa: CASSSQTGDYGYTF
CDR3nt: TGTGCCAGCAGTTCACAGACAGGGGACTATGGCTACACCTTC

d_gene: TRBD2
j_gene: TRBJ2-5
abundance: .
v_gene: TRBV5-1
CDR3aa: CASSLRLAGPQETQYF
CDR3nt: TGCGCCAGCAGCCTCCGACTAGCGGGCCCCCAAGAGACCCAGTACTTC

d_gene: .
j_gene: TRBJ1-4
abundance: .
v_gene: TRBV30
CDR3aa: CAWSGKVVELFF
CDR3nt: TGTGCCTGGAGCGGGAAGGTAGTGGAACTGTTTTTT

d_gene: .
j_gene: TRBJ2-5
abundance: .
v_gene: TRBV10-3
CDR3aa: CAIGQTQETQYF
CDR3nt: TGTGCCATCGGACAGACACAAGAGACCCAGTACTTC

d_gene: TRBD2
j_gene: TRBJ2-5
abundance: .
v_gene: TRBV5-1
CDR3aa: CASSLLAGEGETQYF
CDR3nt: TGCGCCAGCAGCTTACTAGCGGGAGAGGGGGAGACCCAGTACTTC

d_gene: .
j_gene: TRBJ1-1
abundance: .
v_gene: TRBV4-1
CDR3aa: CASSQDRARMNTEAFF
CDR3nt: TGCGCCAGCAGCCAAGATAGGGCCAGAATGAACACTGAAGCTTTCTTT

d_gene: .
j_gene: TRBJ2-7
abundance: .
v_gene: TRBV11-3
CDR3aa: CASSLSSGDEQYF
CDR3nt: TGTGCCAGCAGCTTAAGTAGCGGAGACGAGCAGTACTTC

d_gene: .
j_gene: TRBJ2-7
abundance: .
v_gene: TRBV28
CDR3aa: CASSLRYEQYF
CDR3nt: TGTGCCAGCAGTTTACGCTACGAGCAGTACTTC

d_gene: .
j_gene: TRBJ2-3
abundance: .
v_gene: TRBV27
CDR3aa: CASQDGGRTDTQYF
CDR3nt: TGTGCCAGTCAAGACGGGGGACGCACAGATACGCAGTATTTT

d_gene: TRBD1
j_gene: TRBJ1-5
abundance: .
v_gene: TRBV15
CDR3aa: CATSRGQGVQPQHF
CDR3nt: TGTGCCACCAGCAGAGGACAGGGGGTTCAGCCCCAGCATTTT

d_gene: .
j_gene: TRBJ2-7
abundance: once
v_gene: TRBV28
CDR3aa: CASSFLPYEQYF
CDR3nt: TGTGCCAGCAGTTTTTTGCCCTACGAGCAGTACTTC

d_gene: .
j_gene: TRBJ2-5
abundance: .
v_gene: TRBV28
CDR3aa: CASSGGGETQYF
CDR3nt: TGTGCCAGCAGCGGCGGTGGAGAGACCCAGTACTTC

d_gene: .
j_gene: TRBJ1-2
abundance: .
v_gene: TRBV7-2
CDR3aa: CASSGRGDYGYTF
CDR3nt: TGTGCCAGCAGCGGACGGGGGGACTATGGCTACACCTTC

d_gene: TRBD1
j_gene: TRBJ1-1
abundance: once
v_gene: TRBV30
CDR3aa: CAWSRTGIMNTEAFF
CDR3nt: TGTGCCTGGAGTCGGACAGGGATCATGAACACTGAAGCTTTCTTT

d_gene: .
j_gene: TRBJ2-1
abundance: .
v_gene: TRBV11-1
CDR3aa: CASSSEDGGPMDEQFF
CDR3nt: TGTGCCAGCAGCTCCGAGGACGGCGGACCAATGGATGAGCAGTTCTTC

d_gene: .
j_gene: TRBJ2-7
abundance: .
v_gene: TRBV29-1
CDR3aa: CSVEDPGKPDGSYEQYF
CDR3nt: TGCAGCGTTGAAGATCCAGGGAAACCCGATGGATCCTACGAGCAGTACTTC

d_gene: .
j_gene: TRBJ1-2
abundance: .
v_gene: TRBV29-1
CDR3aa: CSVEEGSYGYTF
CDR3nt: TGCAGCGTTGAAGAGGGATCCTATGGCTACACCTTC

d_gene: .
j_gene: TRBJ2-1
abundance: .
v_gene: TRBV4-1
CDR3aa: CASSQDWNEQFF
CDR3nt: TGCGCCAGCAGCCAAGATTGGAATGAGCAGTTCTTC

d_gene: .
j_gene: TRBJ1-2
abundance: .
v_gene: TRBV2
CDR3aa: CASSEVEGAGYTF
CDR3nt: TGTGCCAGCAGTGAAGTGGAGGGTGCTGGCTACACCTTC

d_gene: .
j_gene: TRBJ1-2
abundance: .
v_gene: TRBV27
CDR3aa: CASTLDLKIGYGYTF
CDR3nt: TGTGCCAGCACCCTAGATCTAAAGATTGGCTATGGCTACACCTTC

d_gene: .
j_gene: TRBJ1-3
abundance: .
v_gene: TRBV27
CDR3aa: CASRSSGNTIYF
CDR3nt: TGTGCCAGCAGGAGTTCTGGAAACACCATATATTTT

d_gene: TRBD2
j_gene: TRBJ2-1
abundance: .
v_gene: TRBV29-1
CDR3aa: CSVEDPGTSSYNEQFF
CDR3nt: TGCAGCGTTGAAGATCCCGGGACTAGCTCCTACAATGAGCAGTTCTTC

d_gene: TRBD2
j_gene: TRBJ2-7
abundance: .
v_gene: TRBV9
CDR3aa: CASSAPTSGGEQYF
CDR3nt: TGTGCCAGCAGCGCCCCAACTAGCGGGGGCGAGCAGTACTTC

d_gene: .
j_gene: TRBJ2-7
abundance: .
v_gene: TRBV5-1
CDR3aa: CASSLGQGSYEQYF
CDR3nt: TGCGCCAGCAGCTTGGGGCAGGGCAGTTACGAGCAGTACTTC

d_gene: .
j_gene: TRBJ2-1
abundance: once
v_gene: TRBV5-1
CDR3aa: CASSRIALSYNEQFF
CDR3nt: TGCGCCAGCAGCCGTATAGCGCTCTCCTACAATGAGCAGTTCTTC

d_gene: .
j_gene: TRBJ1-1
abundance: .
v_gene: TRBV5-4
CDR3aa: CASSGQNTEAFF
CDR3nt: TGTGCCAGCAGCGGACAGAACACTGAAGCTTTCTTT

d_gene: .
j_gene: TRBJ2-5
abundance: .
v_gene: TRBV15
CDR3aa: CATSRTSPVGHQETQYF
CDR3nt: TGTGCCACCAGCAGAACCTCCCCCGTGGGGCACCAAGAGACCCAGTACTTC

d_gene: .
j_gene: TRBJ1-1
abundance: .
v_gene: TRBV30
CDR3aa: CAWRRLTNTEAFF
CDR3nt: TGTGCCTGGAGAAGACTTACGAACACTGAAGCTTTCTTT

d_gene: TRBD2
j_gene: TRBJ2-1
abundance: .
v_gene: TRBV29-1
CDR3aa: CSVELSGSSYNEQFF
CDR3nt: TGCAGCGTTGAATTAAGCGGGAGCTCCTACAATGAGCAGTTCTTC

d_gene: .
j_gene: TRBJ2-5
abundance: .
v_gene: TRBV9
CDR3aa: CASSPPRGVETQYF
CDR3nt: TGTGCCAGCAGCCCACCCAGGGGGGTAGAGACCCAGTACTTC

d_gene: .
j_gene: TRBJ2-1
abundance: .
v_gene: TRBV10-2
CDR3aa: CASTAGTISYNEQFF
CDR3nt: TGCGCCAGCACCGCCGGGACAATCAGCTACAATGAGCAGTTCTTC

d_gene: TRBD1
j_gene: TRBJ2-5
abundance: .
v_gene: TRBV5-1
CDR3aa: CASSLRQGEEETQYF
CDR3nt: TGCGCCAGCAGCTTGAGACAGGGGGAAGAAGAGACCCAGTACTTC

d_gene: .
j_gene: TRBJ1-3
abundance: .
v_gene: TRBV4-1
CDR3aa: CASSPPGRARNTIYF
CDR3nt: TGCGCCAGCAGCCCCCCCGGGAGGGCTCGAAACACCATATATTTT

d_gene: .
j_gene: TRBJ2-7
abundance: .
v_gene: TRBV5-6
CDR3aa: CASSLYNSYEQYF
CDR3nt: TGTGCCAGCAGCTTGTACAACTCCTACGAGCAGTACTTC

d_gene: .
j_gene: TRBJ2-5
abundance: .
v_gene: TRBV7-2
CDR3aa: CASSLAGGSGETQYF
CDR3nt: TGTGCCAGCAGCTTAGCGGGGGGTTCGGGAGAGACCCAGTACTTC

d_gene: .
j_gene: TRBJ1-1
abundance: .
v_gene: TRBV29-1
CDR3aa: CSARSTYTEAFF
CDR3nt: TGCAGCGCCAGGAGCACCTACACTGAAGCTTTCTTT

d_gene: .
j_gene: TRBJ1-2
abundance: .
v_gene: TRBV25-1
CDR3aa: CASSDLTRRYGYTF
CDR3nt: TGTGCCAGCAGTGACCTAACGCGACGGTATGGCTACACCTTC

d_gene: .
j_gene: TRBJ2-1
abundance: .
v_gene: TRBV5-1
CDR3aa: CASSLDGPYNEQFF
CDR3nt: TGCGCCAGCAGCTTGGACGGGCCCTACAATGAGCAGTTCTTC